The sequence of this TCR beta chain was determined in a study of graft-versus-host responses after intestinal transplantation. Study as a whole: Isolated intestinal, liver-intestinal, or multivisceral transplants had been given to the recipients. Among the recipients, all got anti-thymocyte globulin induction and then tacrolimus and steroids for around 3 years.

Study-level points and caveats: Early post-transplant declines in HvG were associated with peak levels of circulating GvH clones.

The CDR3 totals 18 residues. Germline assignment: CDR1 SEHNR and CDR2 FQNEAQ (reference sequence). V dropped 5 bases and J dropped 5; count of bases not matched to a gene: 17. For this clone: The target antigen is unknown.

Only in-frame clones appear in the TCRdb table, and some are missing; sequencing was by immunoSEQ multiplex PCR. The table records around 100,000 clones, approximately 90% of them present only once. This specimen consisted of unstimulated CD4+ T cells sorted from spleen or lymph node cells, obtained before transplant. The clonotype originates from a human donor who was the organ donor for an intestinal transplant. The rearrangement links TRBV7-9 to TRBJ2-7; 11 nucleotides line up with TRBD2. CDR3 amino acids: CASSKRTVAGGPSDEQYF. The DNA for the CDR3 is TGTGCCAGCAGCAAACGTACCGTAGCGGGAGGGCCTAGCGACGAGCAGTACTTC.